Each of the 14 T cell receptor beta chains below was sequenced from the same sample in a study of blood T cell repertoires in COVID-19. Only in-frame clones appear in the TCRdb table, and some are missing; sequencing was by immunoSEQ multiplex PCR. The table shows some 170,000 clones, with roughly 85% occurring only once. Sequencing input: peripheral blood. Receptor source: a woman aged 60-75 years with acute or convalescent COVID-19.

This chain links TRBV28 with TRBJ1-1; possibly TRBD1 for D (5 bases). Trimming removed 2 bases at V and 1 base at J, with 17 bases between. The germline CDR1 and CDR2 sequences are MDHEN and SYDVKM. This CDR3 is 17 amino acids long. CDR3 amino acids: CASSLRGRWAQNTEAFF. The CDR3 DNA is TGTGCCAGCAGTTTAAGGGGCAGGTGGGCCCAGAACACTGAAGCTTTCTTT. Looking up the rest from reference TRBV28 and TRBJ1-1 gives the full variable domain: DVKVTQSSRYLVKRTGEKVFLECVQDMDHENMFWYRQDPGLGLRLIYFSYDVKMKEKGDIPEGYSVSREKKERFSLILESASTNQTSMYLCASSLRGRWAQNTEAFFGQGTRLTVV.

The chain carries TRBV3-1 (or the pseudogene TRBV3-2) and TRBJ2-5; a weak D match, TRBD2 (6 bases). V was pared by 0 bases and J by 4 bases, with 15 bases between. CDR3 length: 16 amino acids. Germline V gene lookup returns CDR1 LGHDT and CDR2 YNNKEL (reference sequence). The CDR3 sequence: CASSQDGGRGRETQYF. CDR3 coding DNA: TGTGCCAGCAGCCAAGATGGAGGGAGAGGACGAGAGACCCAGTACTTC.

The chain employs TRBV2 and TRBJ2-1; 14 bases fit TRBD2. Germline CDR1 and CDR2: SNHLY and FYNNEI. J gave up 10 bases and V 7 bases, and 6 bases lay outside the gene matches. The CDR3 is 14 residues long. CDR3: CASKGTSGSREQFF. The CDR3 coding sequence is TGTGCCAGCAAGGGGACTAGCGGGAGTAGGGAGCAGTTCTTC.

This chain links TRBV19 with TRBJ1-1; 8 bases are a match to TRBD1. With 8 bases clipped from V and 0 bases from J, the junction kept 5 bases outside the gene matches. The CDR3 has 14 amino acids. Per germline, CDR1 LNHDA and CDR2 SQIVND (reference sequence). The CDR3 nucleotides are TGTGCCAGTTATCGGACAGGGCTGAACACTGAAGCTTTCTTT. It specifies CASYRTGLNTEAFF.

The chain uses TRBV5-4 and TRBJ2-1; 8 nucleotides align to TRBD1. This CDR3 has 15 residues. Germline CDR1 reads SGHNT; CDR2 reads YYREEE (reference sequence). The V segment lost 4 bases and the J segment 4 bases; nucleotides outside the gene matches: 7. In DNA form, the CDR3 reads TGTGCCAGCAGCCCCGGACAGGGTATTTACAATGAGCAGTTCTTC. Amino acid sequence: CASSPGQGIYNEQFF.

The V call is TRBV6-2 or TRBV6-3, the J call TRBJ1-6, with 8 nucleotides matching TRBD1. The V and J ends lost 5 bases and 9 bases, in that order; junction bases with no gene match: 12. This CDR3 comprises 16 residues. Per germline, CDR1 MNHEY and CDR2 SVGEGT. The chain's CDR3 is CASSPDRGTGFSPLHF. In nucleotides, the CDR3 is TGTGCCAGCAGTCCCGACCGAGGGACAGGATTTTCACCCCTCCACTTT.

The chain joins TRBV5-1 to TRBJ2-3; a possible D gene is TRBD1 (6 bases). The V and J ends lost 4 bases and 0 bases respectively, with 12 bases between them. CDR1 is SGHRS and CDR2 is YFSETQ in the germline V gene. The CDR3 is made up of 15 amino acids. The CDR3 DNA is TGCGCCAGCAGCCCAGGGACACCTAGCACAGATACGCAGTATTTT. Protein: CASSPGTPSTDTQYF.

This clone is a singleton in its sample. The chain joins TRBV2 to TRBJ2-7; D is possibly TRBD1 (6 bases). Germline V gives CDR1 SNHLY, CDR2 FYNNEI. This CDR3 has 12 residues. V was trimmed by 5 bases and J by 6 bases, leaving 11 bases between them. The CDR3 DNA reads TGTGCCAGCAGTTCTGGGGGCGGCGAGCAGTACTTC. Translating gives CASSSGGGEQYF.

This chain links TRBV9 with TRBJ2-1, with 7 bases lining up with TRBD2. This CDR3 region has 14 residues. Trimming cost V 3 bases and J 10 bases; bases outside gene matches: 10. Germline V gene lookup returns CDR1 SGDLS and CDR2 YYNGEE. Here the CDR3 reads CASSEYSGRGEQFF. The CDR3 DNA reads TGTGCCAGCAGCGAATATAGCGGGCGTGGCGAGCAGTTCTTC.

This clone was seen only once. Here the CDR3 DNA reads TGTGCCAGCAGGAAAACTTGGGACAGCTCCTACGAGCAGTACTTC. It specifies CASRKTWDSSYEQYF. The genes are TRBV2 and TRBJ2-7; 7 nucleotides match TRBD1. V shed 6 bases and J 0 bases; nucleotides not matched to a gene: 8. Germline V lookup: CDR1 SNHLY, CDR2 FYNNEI. There are 15 residues in the CDR3.

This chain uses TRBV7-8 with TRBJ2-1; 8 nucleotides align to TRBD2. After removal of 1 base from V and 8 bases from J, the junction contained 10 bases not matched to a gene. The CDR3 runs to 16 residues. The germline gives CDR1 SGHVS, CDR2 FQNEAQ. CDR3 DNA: TGTGCCAGCAGCTTAGGAGCAGCGGGAGTATACCATGAGCAGTTCTTC. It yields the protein CASSLGAAGVYHEQFF.

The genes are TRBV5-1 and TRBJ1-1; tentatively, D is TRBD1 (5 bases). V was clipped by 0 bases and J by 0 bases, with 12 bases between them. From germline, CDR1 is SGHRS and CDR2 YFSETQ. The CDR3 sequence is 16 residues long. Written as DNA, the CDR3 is TGCGCCAGCAGCTTGGGTTGGGGCAGCTTGAACACTGAAGCTTTCTTT. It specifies CASSLGWGSLNTEAFF.

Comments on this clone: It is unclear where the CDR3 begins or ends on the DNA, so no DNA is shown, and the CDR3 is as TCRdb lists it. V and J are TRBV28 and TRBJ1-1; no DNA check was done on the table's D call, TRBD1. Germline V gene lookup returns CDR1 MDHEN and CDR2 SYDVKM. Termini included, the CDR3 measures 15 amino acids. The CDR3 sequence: CASSSSYRVYTEAFF.

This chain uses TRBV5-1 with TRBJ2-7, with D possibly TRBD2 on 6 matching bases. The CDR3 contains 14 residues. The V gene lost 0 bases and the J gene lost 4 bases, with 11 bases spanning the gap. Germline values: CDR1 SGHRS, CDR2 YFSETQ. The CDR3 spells CASSLGDSAYEQYF. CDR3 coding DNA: TGCGCCAGCAGCTTGGGGGACTCGGCTTACGAGCAGTACTTC.